The clone carrying this T cell receptor beta chain was counted a few times. The TCR beta CDR3 regions underwent amplification using RNA transcripts as the source. The HTBI primer set served for first-round RT-PCR of the TCR CDR3. TCRdb fed the multiplex PCR reads into MiXCR, producing one record per CDR3 protein. The sample includes about 350,000 distinct CDR3 sequences, roughly 15% of them seen just once. Germline V gives CDR1 LGHNT, CDR2 FRNRAP. CDR3 length: 15 amino acids. Trimming took 3 bases from V and 3 from J, leaving 12 bases between them. The data stem from a study of T cells in Graves' hyperthyroidism and ophthalmopathy.

This TCR was recovered from a woman aged 55-75 years with Graves' ophthalmopathy. The chain combines TRBV12-5 with TRBJ2-1; D may be TRBD2 (6 bases). The sample comprised blood. The CDR3 coding sequence is TGTGCTAGTGGTTTCGGGTCGGGGGACTACAATGAGCAGTTCTTC. This gives the protein CASGFGSGDYNEQFF. Full variable domain (rest looked up from reference TRBV12-5 and TRBJ2-1): DARVTQTPRHKVTEMGQEVTMRCQPILGHNTVFWYRQTMMQGLELLAYFRNRAPLDDSGMPKDRFSAEMPDATLATLKIQPSEPRDSAVYFCASGFGSGDYNEQFFGPGTRLTVL.